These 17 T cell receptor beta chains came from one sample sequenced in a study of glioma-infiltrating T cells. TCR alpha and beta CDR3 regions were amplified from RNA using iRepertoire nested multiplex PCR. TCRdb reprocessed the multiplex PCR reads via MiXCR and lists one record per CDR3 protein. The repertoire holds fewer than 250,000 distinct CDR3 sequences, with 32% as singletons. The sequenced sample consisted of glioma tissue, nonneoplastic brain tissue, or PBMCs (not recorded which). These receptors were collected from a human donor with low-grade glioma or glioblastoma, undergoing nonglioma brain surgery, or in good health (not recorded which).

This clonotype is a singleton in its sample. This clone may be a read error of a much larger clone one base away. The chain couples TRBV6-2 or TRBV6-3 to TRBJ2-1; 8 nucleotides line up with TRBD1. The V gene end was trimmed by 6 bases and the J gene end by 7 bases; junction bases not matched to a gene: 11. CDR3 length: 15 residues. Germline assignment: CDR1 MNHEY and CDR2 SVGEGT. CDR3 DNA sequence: TGTGCCAGCAGCTTCGGGACAGGCACTAAGAATGAGCAGTTCTTC. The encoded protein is CASSFGTGTKNEQFF.

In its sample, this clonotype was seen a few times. Here the CDR3 reads CASSVAAGGRETQYF. The DNA of the CDR3 is TGTGCCAGCAGCGTAGCGGCAGGGGGCCGGGAGACCCAGTACTTC. This chain connects TRBV9 to TRBJ2-5; 8 positions match TRBD1. The CDR3 covers 15 residues. The J segment lost 5 bases and the V segment lost 0 bases, leaving 6 bases of the junction unmatched. CDR1 is SGDLS and CDR2 is YYNGEE in the germline V gene.

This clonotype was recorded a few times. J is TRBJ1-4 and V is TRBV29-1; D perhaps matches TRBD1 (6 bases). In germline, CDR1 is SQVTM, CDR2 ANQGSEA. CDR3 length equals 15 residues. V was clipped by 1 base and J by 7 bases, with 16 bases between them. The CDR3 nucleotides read TGCAGCGTTGAAGTTTCGGGGGCGCGTGGTGAAAAACTGTTTTTT. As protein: CSVEVSGARGEKLFF.

CDR3 sequence: CASSLDARGRETQYF. CDR3 sequence (DNA): TGTGCCAGCAGCTTAGACGCGAGGGGCCGGGAGACCCAGTACTTC. The chain combines TRBV11-2 with TRBJ2-5, with D perhaps matching TRBD1 or TRBD2 (5 bases each). From germline, CDR1 is SGHAT and CDR2 FQNNGV. This CDR3 region has 15 residues. V dropped 0 bases and J dropped 5 bases, with 13 bases sitting between them.

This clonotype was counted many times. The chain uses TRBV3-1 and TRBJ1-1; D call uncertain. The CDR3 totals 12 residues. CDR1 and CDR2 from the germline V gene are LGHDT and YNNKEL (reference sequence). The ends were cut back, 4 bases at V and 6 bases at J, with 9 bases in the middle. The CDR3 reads CASSLTDAEAFF. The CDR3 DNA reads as TGTGCCAGCAGCCTGACCGACGCTGAAGCTTTCTTT. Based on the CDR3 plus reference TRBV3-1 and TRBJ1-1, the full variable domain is DTAVSQTPKYLVTQMGNDKSIKCEQNLGHDTMYWYKQDSKKFLKIMFSYNNKELIINETVPNRFSPKSPDKAHLNLHINSLELGDSAVYFCASSLTDAEAFFGQGTRLTVV.

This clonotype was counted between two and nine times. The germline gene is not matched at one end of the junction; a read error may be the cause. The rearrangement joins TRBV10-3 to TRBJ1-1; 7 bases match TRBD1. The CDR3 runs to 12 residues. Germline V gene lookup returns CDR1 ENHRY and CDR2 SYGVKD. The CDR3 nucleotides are TGTGCCATCAATGAGGGGGCCACTGAAGCTTTCTTT. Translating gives CAINEGATEAFF.

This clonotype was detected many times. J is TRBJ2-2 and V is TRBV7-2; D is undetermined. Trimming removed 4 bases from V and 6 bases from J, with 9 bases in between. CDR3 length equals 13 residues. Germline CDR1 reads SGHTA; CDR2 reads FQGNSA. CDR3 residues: CASSSTLAGELFF. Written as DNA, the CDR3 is TGTGCCAGCAGCTCAACCTTGGCCGGGGAGCTGTTTTTT.

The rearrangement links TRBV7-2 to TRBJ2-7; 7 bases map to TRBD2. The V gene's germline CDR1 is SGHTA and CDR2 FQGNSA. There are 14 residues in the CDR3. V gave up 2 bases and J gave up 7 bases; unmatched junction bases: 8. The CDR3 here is CASSLNRGREEQYF. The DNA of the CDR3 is TGTGCCAGCAGCTTAAATCGGGGGAGGGAGGAGCAGTACTTC.

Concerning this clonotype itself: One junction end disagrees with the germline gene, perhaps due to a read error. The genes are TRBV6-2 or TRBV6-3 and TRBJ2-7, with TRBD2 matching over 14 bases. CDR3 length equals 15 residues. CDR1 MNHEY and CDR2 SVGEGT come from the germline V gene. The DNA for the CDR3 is TGTGCCAGCCAGGGGACTAGCGGGAGCCCGAGCGAGCGGTACTTC. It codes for CASQGTSGSPSERYF.

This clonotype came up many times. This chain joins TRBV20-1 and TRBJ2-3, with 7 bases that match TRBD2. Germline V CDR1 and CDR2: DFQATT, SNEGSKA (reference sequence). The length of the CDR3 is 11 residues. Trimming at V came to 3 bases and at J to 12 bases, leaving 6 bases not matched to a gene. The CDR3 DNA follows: TGCAGTGCTAGCTTCCAGCGGGATCAGTATTTT. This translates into CSASFQRDQYF.

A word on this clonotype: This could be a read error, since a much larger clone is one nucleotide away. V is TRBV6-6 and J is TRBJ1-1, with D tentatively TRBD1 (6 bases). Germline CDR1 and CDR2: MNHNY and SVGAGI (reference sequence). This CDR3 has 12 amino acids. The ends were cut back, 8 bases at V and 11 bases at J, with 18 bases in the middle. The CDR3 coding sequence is TGTGCCAGCGAGCAGGGGAAAGCGGTCGCTTTCTTT. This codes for CASEQGKAVAFF.

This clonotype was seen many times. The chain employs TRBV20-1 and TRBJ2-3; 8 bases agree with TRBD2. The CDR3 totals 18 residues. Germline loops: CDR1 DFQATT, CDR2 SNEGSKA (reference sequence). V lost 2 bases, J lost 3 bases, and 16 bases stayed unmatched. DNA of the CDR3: TGCAGTGCTAGATGGCTAGCGGGTCCCTTCTTACCGACAGATACGCAGTATTTT. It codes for CSARWLAGPFLPTDTQYF.

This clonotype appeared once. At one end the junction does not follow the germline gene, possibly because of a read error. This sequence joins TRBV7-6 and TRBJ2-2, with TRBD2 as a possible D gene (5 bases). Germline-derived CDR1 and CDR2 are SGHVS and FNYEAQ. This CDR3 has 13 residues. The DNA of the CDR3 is TGTGCCAGCAGCCCGGAGTACACCGGGGAGCTGCTTTTT. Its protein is CASSPEYTGELLF.

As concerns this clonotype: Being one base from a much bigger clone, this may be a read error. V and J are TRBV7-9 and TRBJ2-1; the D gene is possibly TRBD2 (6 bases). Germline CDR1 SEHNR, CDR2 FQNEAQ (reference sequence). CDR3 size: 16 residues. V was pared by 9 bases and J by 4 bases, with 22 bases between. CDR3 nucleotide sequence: TGTGCCAGAAGCCACCTCCTTGGTAGCGGTTACAATGAGCAGTTCTTC. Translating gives CARSHLLGSGYNEQFF.

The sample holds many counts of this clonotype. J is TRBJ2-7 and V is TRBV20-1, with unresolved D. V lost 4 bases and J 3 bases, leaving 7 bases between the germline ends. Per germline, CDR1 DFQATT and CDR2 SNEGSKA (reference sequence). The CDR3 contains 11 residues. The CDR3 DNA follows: TGCAGTGCTACTGGCGGCTACGAGCAGTACTTC. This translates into CSATGGYEQYF.

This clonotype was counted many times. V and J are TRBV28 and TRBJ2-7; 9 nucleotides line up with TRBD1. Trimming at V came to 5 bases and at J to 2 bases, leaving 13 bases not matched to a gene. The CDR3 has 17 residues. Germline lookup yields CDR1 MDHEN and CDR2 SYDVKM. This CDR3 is CASSLPMGQGYAYEQYF. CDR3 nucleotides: TGTGCCAGCAGTCTACCAATGGGACAGGGTTACGCCTACGAGCAGTACTTC.

CDR3 loop: CARSLGRVYGYTF. The DNA of the CDR3 is TGTGCCCGAAGCTTAGGCCGGGTCTATGGCTACACCTTC. The rearrangement links TRBV7-9 to TRBJ1-2, with D uncertain. Germline CDR1 is SEHNR and CDR2 is FQNEAQ (reference sequence). V dropped 11 bases and J dropped 4 bases, with 17 bases sitting between them. The CDR3 loop spans 13 amino acids. The full variable domain, rest sourced from reference TRBV7-9 and TRBJ1-2, is DTGVSQNPRHKITKRGQNVTFRCDPISEHNRLYWYRQTLGQGPEFLTYFQNEAQLEKSRLLSDRFSAERPKGSFSTLEIQRTEQGDSAMYLCARSLGRVYGYTFGSGTRLTVV.